This T cell receptor beta chain was documented in a study of CD8 T cells in ankylosing spondylitis. Study results and caveats: Disease-linked clones reportedly concentrated significantly in matched ankylosing spondylitis synovial fluid.

This clonotype was detected only a few times. What it binds is not known. TCRdb passed the 5' RACE reads through MiXCR, listing each CDR3 protein once. The table includes roughly 230,000 distinct CDR3 sequences, 15% to 20% detected once. The clonotype originates from a male donor with ankylosing spondylitis or in good health (not recorded which). The specimen sequenced was blood, either unsorted or a sorted T cell fraction (not recorded which).

CDR3: CASSLVGLPADTQYF. The CDR3 DNA follows: TGTGCCAGCAGCTTAGTCGGACTTCCAGCAGATACGCAGTATTTT. This chain links TRBV7-6 with TRBJ2-3; possible D gene TRBD2, 5 bases. Germline V gene data show CDR1 as SGHVS and CDR2 as FNYEAQ. The CDR3 extends over 15 amino acids. Trimming stripped 1 base from V and 4 bases from J, with 12 bases between.